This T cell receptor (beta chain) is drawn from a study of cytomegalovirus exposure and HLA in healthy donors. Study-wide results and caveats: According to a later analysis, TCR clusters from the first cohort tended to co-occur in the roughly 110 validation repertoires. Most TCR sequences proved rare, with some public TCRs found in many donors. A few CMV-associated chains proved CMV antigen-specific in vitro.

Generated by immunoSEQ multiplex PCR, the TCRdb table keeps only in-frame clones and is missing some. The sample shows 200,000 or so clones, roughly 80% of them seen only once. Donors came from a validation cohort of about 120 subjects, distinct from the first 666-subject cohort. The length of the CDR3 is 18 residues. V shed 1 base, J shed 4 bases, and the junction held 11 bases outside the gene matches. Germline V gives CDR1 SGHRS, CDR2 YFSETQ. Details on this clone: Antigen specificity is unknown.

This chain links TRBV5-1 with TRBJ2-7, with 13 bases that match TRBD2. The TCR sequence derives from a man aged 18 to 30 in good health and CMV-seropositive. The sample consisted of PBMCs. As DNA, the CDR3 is TGCGCCAGCAGCTTGAGGACTAGCGGGAGAGAGAATCAGTACGAGCAGTACTTC. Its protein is CASSLRTSGRENQYEQYF.